A single sample is the source of the 10 T cell receptor beta chains below, sequenced in a study of tumor-infiltrating lymphocytes in primary liver carcinoma. TCR beta cDNA came from approximately 0.55 ug total RNA, primed with a constant-region primer. Libraries for TCR beta were built through three nested multiplex PCR rounds, which together made up a slightly modified ARM-PCR procedure. PCR rounds one and two used TRBV1-TRBV30 forward primers with a C-beta reverse primer for about 11 cycles each. Using its own MiXCR run on the multiplex PCR reads, TCRdb lists one record per CDR3 protein. The data show more than 95,000 distinct CDR3 sequences, approximately 80% seen once. The study co-extracted DNA and RNA from about 20-30 mg of unsorted bulk tissue. Sequencing was done on a sample of liver tumor tissue from sampling region 3. Sample subset: tumor region T3, left-lateral pole. The receptors stem from a man between 40 and 49 years old with primary liver carcinoma and hepatitis B virus infection.

This clonotype was detected a few times. A read error may produce the germline difference seen at one junction end. The chain couples TRBV4-3 to TRBJ2-1; 9 bases align to TRBD2. The CDR3 has 17 amino acids. CDR1 is LGHNA, CDR2 YSLEER, per germline. The CDR3 DNA sequence: TGCGCCAGCAGTCAAGAGCCCCAAGCGGGAGGTTTGGATGGGCAGTTCTTC. Its protein product is CASSQEPQAGGLDGQFF.

The rearrangement joins TRBV7-9 to TRBJ1-6; perhaps TRBD1 as D (5 bases). The CDR3 runs 14 residues. Germline V lookup: CDR1 SEHNR, CDR2 FQNEAQ (reference sequence). Here the CDR3 reads CVNSLEGPGSPLHF. Written as DNA, the CDR3 is TGTGTCAACAGCTTGGAGGGACCCGGATCACCCCTCCACTTT.

Details on this clonotype: With a much larger clone just one base away, this may be a read error. The CDR3 region is CVTSGRDPWETQYF. The CDR3 DNA sequence: TGTGTCACCAGTGGCCGGGATCCGTGGGAGACCCAGTACTTC. The chain combines TRBV24-1 with TRBJ2-5, with D tentatively TRBD2 (5 bases). CDR3 length: 14 amino acids. From germline, CDR1 is KGHDR and CDR2 SFDVKD.

This clonotype occurred a few times. At one end the junction does not follow the germline gene, possibly because of a read error. The chain carries TRBV20-1 and TRBJ2-7, with 11 nucleotides matching TRBD1. CDR1 and CDR2 (germline): DFQATT, SNEGSKA (reference sequence). The CDR3 has 17 residues. CDR3 bases: TGCAGTGCTAGAGACGGTGGACAGGGGGCTGACTCCTACGAGCAGTGCTTC. Its translation is CSARDGGQGADSYEQCF.

Comments on this clonotype: Mismatch with germline at one junction end may stem from a read error. V gene TRBV4-1 combines with J gene TRBJ2-1; D gene uncertain. Germline V CDR1 and CDR2: MGHRA, YSYEKL. The CDR3 is made up of 11 amino acids. The CDR3 loop is CASSLSSEQFF. CDR3 nucleotide sequence: TGTGCCAGCAGCCTAAGTAGCGAGCAGTTCTTC.

This clonotype occurred a few times. A clone one base away is much larger, so this may be a read error. The rearrangement joins TRBV28 to TRBJ2-5; D unresolved. The length of the CDR3 is 15 residues. Germline V gene lookup returns CDR1 MDHEN and CDR2 SYDVKM. Trimming pared 2 bases from V and 2 bases from J, leaving 12 bases between. CDR3 sequence reads: CASSLVILIQETQYF. CDR3 DNA sequence: TGTGCCAGCAGTTTAGTAATCCTCATTCAAGAGACCCAGTACTTC.

This clonotype was counted only a few times. V and J are TRBV12-3 or TRBV12-4 and TRBJ2-1, with D unclear. The CDR3 is 13 residues long. V was cut by 9 bases and J by 5 bases, with 14 bases left in between. CDR3 in amino acids: CASSLGHNNEQFF. In DNA form, the CDR3 reads TGTGCCAGTAGTCTCGGGCATAACAATGAGCAGTTCTTC.

A remark on this clonotype: At one end, the junction sequence differs from germline, possibly due to a read error. The chain recombines TRBV4-1 with TRBJ1-5, with D possibly TRBD1 on 5 matching bases. Germline assignment: CDR1 MGHRA and CDR2 YSYEKL. The CDR3 has 17 residues. CDR3 DNA: TGCGCCAGTAGCCAATATCCGGGGACCGCCGGGAATCAGCCCCAGCATTTT. Protein sequence: CASSQYPGTAGNQPQHF.

J is TRBJ1-2 and V is TRBV29-1; D not resolved. The germline V and J ends were trimmed by 8 bases and 8 bases, with 24 bases remaining between them. Germline V gives CDR1 SQVTM, CDR2 ANQGSEA. The CDR3 runs to 14 residues. CDR3 DNA: TGCAGCACTGAAGAGGGCCGCAGGTCATACGGCTACACCTTC. Its protein is CSTEEGRRSYGYTF. The full variable domain, with the rest looked up from reference TRBV29-1 and TRBJ1-2, is SAVISQKPSRDICQRGTSLTIQCQVDSQVTMMFWYRQQPGQSLTLIATANQGSEATYESGFVIDKFPISRPNLTFSTLTVSNMSPEDSSIYLCSTEEGRRSYGYTFGSGTRLTVV.

Note on this clonotype: Possible read error: a much larger clone is one base away. The chain joins TRBV20-1 to TRBJ2-7; D gene uncertain. Germline V lookup: CDR1 DFQATT, CDR2 SNEGSKA (reference sequence). The V gene lost 0 bases and the J gene lost 6 bases, with 9 bases spanning the gap. The length of the CDR3 is 12 residues. As DNA, the CDR3 is TGCAGTGCTAGAGATCGGCCCTCCGAGCAGTACTTC. Protein product: CSARDRPSEQYF.